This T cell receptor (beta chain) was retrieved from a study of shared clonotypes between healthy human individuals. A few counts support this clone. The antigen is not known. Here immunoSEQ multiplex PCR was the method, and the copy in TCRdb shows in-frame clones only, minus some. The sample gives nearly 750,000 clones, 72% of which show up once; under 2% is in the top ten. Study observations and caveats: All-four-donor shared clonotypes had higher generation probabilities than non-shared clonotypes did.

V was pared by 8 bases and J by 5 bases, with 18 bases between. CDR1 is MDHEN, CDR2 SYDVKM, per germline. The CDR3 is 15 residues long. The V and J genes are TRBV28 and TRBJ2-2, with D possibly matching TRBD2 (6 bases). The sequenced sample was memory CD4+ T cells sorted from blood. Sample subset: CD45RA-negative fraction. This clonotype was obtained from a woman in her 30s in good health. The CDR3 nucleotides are TGTGCCAGCGGGGACTCGGGGTGGGGGACCGGGGAGCTGTTTTTT. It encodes CASGDSGWGTGELFF.